A single sample is the source of the 11 T cell receptor beta chains below, sequenced in a study of T cell repertoires in cytomegalovirus infection. MiXCR was run by TCRdb on the reads, yielding one entry per CDR3 protein. The repertoire holds approximately 730,000 distinct CDR3 sequences, with under 35% as singletons. For these TCRs, the target antigens are not known. Sequenced material: cultured CD8+ T cells from PBMCs, taken from culture after CMV antigen stimulation. The receptors were gathered from a human donor in good health (CMV status not recorded). Some clones in this sample may be carry-over from other donors' samples.

This clonotype was seen a few times. This rearrangement joins TRBV6-5 to TRBJ2-2; D is perhaps TRBD1 (5 bases). Germline CDR1 is MNHEY and CDR2 is SVGAGI. This CDR3 region has 17 residues. V lost 0 bases and J lost 5, with 16 bases in between. The CDR3 DNA reads as TGTGCCAGCAGTTACTCGAGAGCGACAGTTCTAACCGGGGAGCTGTTTTTT. Its translation: CASSYSRATVLTGELFF.

This chain uses TRBV12-3 or TRBV12-4 with TRBJ2-1; 10 nucleotides align to TRBD2. V shed 3 bases and J 4 bases; nucleotides not matched to a gene: 3. CDR3 length equals 15 residues. The CDR3 loop is CASSFSSGGYNEQFF. CDR3 nucleotide sequence: TGTGCCAGCAGTTTTTCTAGCGGGGGTTACAATGAGCAGTTCTTC.

The rearrangement uses TRBV28 and TRBJ1-1; no clear D gene. The germline CDR1 and CDR2 sequences are MDHEN and SYDVKM. CDR3 size: 16 residues. V lost 7 bases and J lost 7, with 25 bases in between. Here the CDR3 DNA reads TGTGCCAGCAACCTAAGGGCCATCACGGCGCCCTTTGAAGCTTTCTTT. Translating it yields CASNLRAITAPFEAFF.

This rearrangement joins TRBV15 to TRBJ2-1; TRBD2 aligns across 10 bases. The CDR3 has 15 amino acids. V was pared by 5 bases and J by 4 bases, with 5 bases of the junction left unmatched. Looked up from germline, CDR1 is LNHNV and CDR2 is YYDKDF (reference sequence). The CDR3 DNA is TGTGCCACCAGCGAACTAGCGGGGCTTTACAATGAGCAGTTCTTC. It encodes CATSELAGLYNEQFF.

The rearrangement uses TRBV28 and TRBJ2-7; a weak D match, TRBD1 (6 bases). The V gene's germline CDR1 is MDHEN and CDR2 SYDVKM. The CDR3 is made up of 13 amino acids. Trimming pared 3 bases from V and 3 bases from J, leaving 9 bases between. Here the CDR3 DNA reads TGTGCCAGCAGTTTTGCAGGGGTCTACGAGCAGTACGTC. Protein sequence: CASSFAGVYEQYV.

The V and J genes are TRBV5-6 and TRBJ2-7, with TRBD2 matching 7 bases. The CDR3 has 14 amino acids. CDR1 and CDR2 from the germline V gene are SGHDT and YYEEEE. Trimming cost V 0 bases and J 4 bases; bases outside gene matches: 4. CDR3 DNA sequence: TGTGCCAGCAGCTTGGGCCTAGCGGAATACGAGCAGTACTTC. Translation: CASSLGLAEYEQYF.

V gene TRBV12-5 combines with J gene TRBJ2-5, with D perhaps matching TRBD2 (7 bases). Germline values: CDR1 LGHNT, CDR2 FRNRAP. The CDR3 extends over 14 amino acids. Deletions cut 1 base from V and 4 bases from J, with 10 bases between. CDR3 coding DNA: TGTGCTAGTGGTTTGGGGCGGGGGCCAGAGACCCAGTACTTC. It yields the protein CASGLGRGPETQYF.

The V gene is TRBV27, the J gene TRBJ1-1; D remains ambiguous. This CDR3 has 16 residues. Germline V gene data show CDR1 as MNHEY and CDR2 as SMNVEV (reference sequence). V gave up 1 base and J gave up 0 bases, with 12 bases separating them. The CDR3 DNA reads as TGTGCCAGCAGTTTATTCGGTCTACCCATGAACACTGAAGCTTTCTTT. This encodes CASSLFGLPMNTEAFF.

This clonotype appeared many times. The chain links TRBV7-2 to TRBJ1-2; D is perhaps TRBD1 (6 bases). Germline values: CDR1 SGHTA, CDR2 FQGNSA. The CDR3 length is 17 residues. V was shortened by 2 bases and J by 5 bases, with 21 bases between the two germline ends. CDR3 sequence (DNA): TGTGCCAGCAGCTTAAATCGGGGGCCGGCCTCGGATTATGGCTACACCTTC. It encodes CASSLNRGPASDYGYTF.

The rearrangement links TRBV15 to TRBJ1-2, with 7 positions matching TRBD1. The V segment lost 0 bases and the J segment 4 bases; nucleotides outside the gene matches: 11. The germline V gene has CDR1 LNHNV and CDR2 YYDKDF (reference sequence). The CDR3 totals 17 residues. CDR3 DNA sequence: TGTGCCACCAGCAGAGATCGAAATGGGGGGACAGCCTATGGCTACACCTTC. Amino acids: CATSRDRNGGTAYGYTF.

The V gene is TRBV6-2 or TRBV6-3, the J gene TRBJ2-7, with 7 bases aligning to TRBD2. Germline CDR1 reads MNHEY; CDR2 reads SVGEGT. The CDR3 contains 15 residues. With V trimmed by 4 bases and J by 0 bases, 6 bases remained unmatched. CDR3 region: CASSLRPGGSYEQYV. For the CDR3, the DNA is TGTGCCAGCAGTTTAAGACCGGGGGGCTCCTACGAGCAGTACGTC.